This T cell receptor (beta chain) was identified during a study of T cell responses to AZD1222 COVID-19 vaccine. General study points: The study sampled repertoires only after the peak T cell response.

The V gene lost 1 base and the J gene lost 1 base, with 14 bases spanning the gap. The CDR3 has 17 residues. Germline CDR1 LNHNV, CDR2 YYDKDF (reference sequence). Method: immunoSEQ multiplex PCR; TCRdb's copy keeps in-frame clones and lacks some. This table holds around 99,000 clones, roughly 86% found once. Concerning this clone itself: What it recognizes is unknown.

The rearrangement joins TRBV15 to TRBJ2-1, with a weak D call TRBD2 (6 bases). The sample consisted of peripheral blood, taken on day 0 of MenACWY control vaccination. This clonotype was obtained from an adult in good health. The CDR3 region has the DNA TGTGCCACCAGCAGAGTCGGGCTAGCGATTTCCTACAATGAGCAGTTCTTC. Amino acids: CATSRVGLAISYNEQFF.